These 18 T cell receptor beta chains originate from one sample sequenced in a study of T cells in Graves' hyperthyroidism and ophthalmopathy. Using RNA transcripts as the source, TCR beta CDR3 regions were amplified. The HTBI primer set was used in a first-round RT-PCR of the TCR CDR3. One entry per CDR3 protein, called by TCRdb with MiXCR from the multiplex PCR reads. The repertoire consists of 550,000 to 600,000 distinct CDR3 sequences, with 15% to 20% occurring once and the leading ten covering around 18%. The source material was blood. Receptors were obtained from a woman aged 18-30 years with Graves' hyperthyroidism.

As regards this clonotype: A much larger clone sits a single nucleotide away, making a read error possible. The rearrangement joins TRBV20-1 to TRBJ1-2, with D tentatively TRBD1 (5 bases). The germline V gene encodes CDR1 DFQATT and CDR2 SNEGSKA (reference sequence). The CDR3 covers 11 residues. The CDR3 DNA follows: TGCAGTGTGGGGCGTCTAGATGGCCACACCTTC. Translation: CSVGRLDGHTF.

The table lists this clonotype with a few counts. V and J are TRBV13 and TRBJ2-2, with a tentative D call TRBD1 (5 bases). CDR1 is PRHDT, CDR2 FYEKMQ, per germline (reference sequence). This CDR3 is 16 amino acids long. The V gene lost 2 bases and the J gene lost 1 base, with 11 bases spanning the gap. CDR3 sequence: CASSLRSTGNTGELFF. The CDR3 DNA follows: TGTGCCAGCAGCTTACGATCTACAGGGAACACCGGGGAGCTGTTTTTT.

This clonotype was picked up many times. The rearrangement uses TRBV20-1 and TRBJ1-5; D remains unclear. V was pared by 0 bases and J by 0 bases, with 9 bases between. Per germline, CDR1 DFQATT and CDR2 SNEGSKA (reference sequence). The CDR3 extends over 15 amino acids. CDR3 amino acids: CSARERRNSNQPQHF. CDR3 bases: TGCAGTGCTAGAGAGAGGCGGAATAGCAATCAGCCCCAGCATTTT.

The chain links TRBV4-1 to TRBJ1-3, with D possibly being TRBD1 (5 bases). Deletions cut 7 bases from V and 7 bases from J, with 17 bases between. From germline, CDR1 is MGHRA and CDR2 YSYEKL. The CDR3 length is 14 residues. CDR3 in amino acids: CASTFGEGANTIYF. CDR3 nucleotide sequence: TGCGCCAGCACCTTTGGAGAAGGGGCGAACACCATATATTTT.

The table lists this clonotype with many counts. V is TRBV7-2 and J is TRBJ2-3; 13 nucleotides agree with TRBD2. CDR3 length equals 17 residues. After removal of 4 bases from V and 4 bases from J, the junction contained 8 bases not matched to a gene. CDR1 is SGHTA and CDR2 is FQGNSA in the germline V gene. The CDR3 region is CASSSRLAGGGADTQYF. As DNA, the CDR3 is TGTGCCAGCAGCTCTAGACTAGCGGGAGGAGGGGCAGATACGCAGTATTTT.

This clonotype was seen at least ten times. This chain links TRBV7-2 with TRBJ1-6; 7 bases align to TRBD1. V lost 7 bases to trimming and J lost 4 bases; unmatched junction nucleotides: 7. Germline V gene sequence: CDR1 SGHTA, CDR2 FQGNSA. The CDR3 extends over 15 amino acids. CDR3 nucleotide sequence: TGTGCCAGCAAATACTCAGGGGGGTATAATTCACCCCTCCACTTT. This gives the protein CASKYSGGYNSPLHF.

This clonotype was observed a few times. The chain links TRBV14 to TRBJ1-4; possibly TRBD1 for D (5 bases). Per the germline V gene, CDR1 is SGHDN and CDR2 is FVKESK. CDR3 size: 15 residues. Trimming removed 5 bases from V and 5 bases from J, with 15 bases in between. CDR3 nucleotides: TGTGCCAGCAGCTCCATTCAGGGCCCGAATGAAAAACTGTTTTTT. The encoded protein is CASSSIQGPNEKLFF.

In this sample, this clonotype turned up many times. This chain's CDR3 is CASSLRRAWTYEQYF. The CDR3 coding sequence is TGTGCCAGCAGTTTAAGGCGGGCTTGGACCTACGAGCAGTACTTC. This sequence joins TRBV27 and TRBJ2-7; tentatively, D is TRBD2 (5 bases). V gave up 2 bases and J gave up 2 bases, with 13 bases separating them. The CDR3 length is 15 residues. CDR1 is MNHEY and CDR2 is SMNVEV in the germline V gene (reference sequence).

This clonotype was seen many times. This sequence joins TRBV30 and TRBJ1-1; the D gene is possibly TRBD1 (6 bases). The V end lost 2 bases, the J end lost 1 base, and 8 bases lay between the germline ends. Per the germline V gene, CDR1 is GTSNPN and CDR2 is SVGIG (reference sequence). This CDR3 comprises 13 residues. CDR3 protein: CAWSKGGNTEAFF. DNA of the CDR3: TGTGCCTGGAGTAAGGGGGGGAACACTGAAGCTTTCTTT.

This clonotype was seen more than once but under ten times. This sequence joins TRBV20-1 and TRBJ2-3; the D is unclear. This CDR3 region has 13 residues. In germline, CDR1 is DFQATT, CDR2 SNEGSKA (reference sequence). Trimming left V 0 bases short and J 0 bases short, with 4 bases between. The CDR3 reads CSARDRSTDTQYF. DNA of the CDR3: TGCAGTGCTAGAGACAGAAGCACAGATACGCAGTATTTT.

Ten or more counts support this clonotype. V and J are TRBV5-5 and TRBJ2-3; D is unclear. The germline V gene has CDR1 SGHKS and CDR2 YYEKEE (reference sequence). Trimming removed 5 bases from V and 3 bases from J, with 7 bases in between. The CDR3 is 12 residues long. The DNA for the CDR3 is TGTGCCAGCAGTCACCCTACAGATACGCAGTATTTT. This gives the protein CASSHPTDTQYF.

This clonotype was detected only a few times. This chain joins TRBV7-9 and TRBJ1-2, with 10 bases lining up with TRBD1. The CDR3 has 16 amino acids. V shed 0 bases, J shed 2 bases, and the junction held 3 bases outside the gene matches. CDR1 is SEHNR and CDR2 is FQNEAQ in the germline V gene (reference sequence). For the CDR3, the DNA is TGTGCCAGCAGCTTAGCGACAGGGGGCGGAAACTATGGCTACACCTTC. Protein sequence: CASSLATGGGNYGYTF.

This clonotype was seen more than once but under ten times. J is TRBJ2-7 and V is TRBV9; 9 nucleotides agree with TRBD2. V lost 0 bases and J lost 6; bases outside the gene matches: 4. CDR3 length: 14 residues. Germline V CDR1 and CDR2: SGDLS, YYNGEE. The CDR3 region is CASSVELAGIEQYF. The CDR3 DNA sequence: TGTGCCAGCAGCGTAGAGCTAGCGGGAATCGAGCAGTACTTC.

This clonotype has only a few counts. The chain carries TRBV6-1 and TRBJ2-1; a weak D match, TRBD1 (5 bases). CDR3 length equals 17 residues. V lost 6 bases, J lost 0 bases, and 18 bases lay in between. Germline V gene data show CDR1 as MNHNS and CDR2 as SASEGT. The CDR3 spells CASSPTQGLLSYNEQFF. In DNA, the CDR3 is TGTGCCAGCAGCCCTACCCAGGGCCTCCTCTCCTACAATGAGCAGTTCTTC.

The genes are TRBV28 and TRBJ2-7; TRBD2 is a possible D gene (5 bases). From germline, CDR1 is MDHEN and CDR2 SYDVKM. V dropped 6 bases and J dropped 9 bases, with 9 bases sitting between them. The CDR3 totals 10 residues. The CDR3 DNA reads as TGTGCCAGCAGACGAGGGAGGCAGTACTTC. Protein: CASRRGRQYF.

This clonotype has at least ten counts. The rearrangement uses TRBV6-1 and TRBJ2-1, with a weak D call TRBD2 (6 bases). The ends were cut back, 2 bases at V and 4 bases at J, with 18 bases in the middle. Germline values: CDR1 MNHNS, CDR2 SASEGT. CDR3 length equals 17 residues. CDR3 protein: CASSEITSQRQYNEQFF. For the CDR3, the DNA is TGTGCCAGCAGTGAAATCACTAGCCAAAGGCAATACAATGAGCAGTTCTTC.

The chain has TRBV30 and TRBJ2-5; possibly TRBD1 for D (6 bases). CDR3 length: 12 residues. Germline CDR1 and CDR2: GTSNPN and SVGIG (reference sequence). The germline V and J ends were trimmed by 5 bases and 5 bases, with 12 bases remaining between them. CDR3 sequence reads: CAWGQRGETQYF. The DNA of the CDR3 is TGTGCCTGGGGACAGAGGGGCGAGACCCAGTACTTC.

This clonotype was detected many times. V usage is TRBV10-2 and J usage is TRBJ2-3, with TRBD2 identical over 8 bases. V was clipped by 6 bases and J by 1 base; unmatched bases: 3. CDR1 and CDR2 (germline): WSHSY, SAAADI. CDR3 length equals 14 residues. The chain's CDR3 is CASSGTRGTDTQYF. The CDR3 bases are TGCGCCAGCAGCGGGACTAGAGGCACAGATACGCAGTATTTT.